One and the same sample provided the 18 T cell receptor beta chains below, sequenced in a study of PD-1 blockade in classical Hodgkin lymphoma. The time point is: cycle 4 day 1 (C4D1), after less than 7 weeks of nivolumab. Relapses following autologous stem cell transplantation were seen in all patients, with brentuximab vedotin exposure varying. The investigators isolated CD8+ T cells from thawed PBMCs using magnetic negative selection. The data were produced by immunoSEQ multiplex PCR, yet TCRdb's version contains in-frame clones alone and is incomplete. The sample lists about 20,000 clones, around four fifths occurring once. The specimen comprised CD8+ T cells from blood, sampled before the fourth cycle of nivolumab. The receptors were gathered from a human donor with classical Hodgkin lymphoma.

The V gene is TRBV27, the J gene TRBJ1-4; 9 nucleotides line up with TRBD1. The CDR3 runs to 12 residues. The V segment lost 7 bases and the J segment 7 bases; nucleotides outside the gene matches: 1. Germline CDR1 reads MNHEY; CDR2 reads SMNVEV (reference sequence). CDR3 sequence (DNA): TGTGCCAGCACGACAGGGGGTGAAAAACTGTTTTTT. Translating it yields CASTTGGEKLFF.

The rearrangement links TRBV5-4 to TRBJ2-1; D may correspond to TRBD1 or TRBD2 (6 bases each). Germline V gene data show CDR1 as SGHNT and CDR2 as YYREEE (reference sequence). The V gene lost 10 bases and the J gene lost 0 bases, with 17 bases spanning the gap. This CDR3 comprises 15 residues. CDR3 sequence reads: CASGAGTSSYNEQFF. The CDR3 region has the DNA TGTGCCTCGGGGGCGGGTACTAGCTCCTACAATGAGCAGTTCTTC.

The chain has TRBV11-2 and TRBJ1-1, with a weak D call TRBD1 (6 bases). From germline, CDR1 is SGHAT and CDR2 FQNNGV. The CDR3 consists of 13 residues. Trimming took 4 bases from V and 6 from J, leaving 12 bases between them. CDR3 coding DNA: TGTGCCAGCAGCTATACAGGGTCCCCTGAAGCTTTCTTT. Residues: CASSYTGSPEAFF.

CDR3 protein: CASSLGGSYNEQFF. The DNA of the CDR3 is TGCGCCAGCAGCCTGGGGGGGTCCTACAATGAGCAGTTCTTC. The chain links TRBV4-1 to TRBJ2-1; 7 nucleotides agree with TRBD2. This CDR3 is built from 14 residues. J lost 1 base, V lost 4 bases, and 1 base had no gene match. The germline gives CDR1 MGHRA, CDR2 YSYEKL.

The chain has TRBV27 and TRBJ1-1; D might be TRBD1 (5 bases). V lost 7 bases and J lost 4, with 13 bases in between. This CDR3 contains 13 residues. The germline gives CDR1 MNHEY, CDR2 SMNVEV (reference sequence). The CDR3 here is CASNQGGSTEAFF. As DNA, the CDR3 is TGTGCCAGCAATCAGGGAGGGAGCACTGAAGCTTTCTTT.

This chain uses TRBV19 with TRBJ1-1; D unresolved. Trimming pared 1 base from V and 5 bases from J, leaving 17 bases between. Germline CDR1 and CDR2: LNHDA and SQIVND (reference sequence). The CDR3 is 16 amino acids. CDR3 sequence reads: CASSIGRLGFWTEAFF. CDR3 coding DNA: TGTGCCAGTAGTATAGGGAGGTTGGGGTTTTGGACTGAAGCTTTCTTT.

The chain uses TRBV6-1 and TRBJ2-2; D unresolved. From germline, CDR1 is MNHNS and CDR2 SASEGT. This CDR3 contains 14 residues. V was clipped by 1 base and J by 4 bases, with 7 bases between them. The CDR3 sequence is CASSEEDGTGELFF. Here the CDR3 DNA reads TGTGCCAGCAGTGAAGAGGACGGCACCGGGGAGCTGTTTTTT.

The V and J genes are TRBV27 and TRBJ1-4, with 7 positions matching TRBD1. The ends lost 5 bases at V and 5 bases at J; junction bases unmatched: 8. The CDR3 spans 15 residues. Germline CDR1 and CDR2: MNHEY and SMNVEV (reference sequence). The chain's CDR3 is CASSPLGQQNEKLFF. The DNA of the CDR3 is TGTGCCAGCAGTCCACTGGGACAGCAAAATGAAAAACTGTTTTTT.

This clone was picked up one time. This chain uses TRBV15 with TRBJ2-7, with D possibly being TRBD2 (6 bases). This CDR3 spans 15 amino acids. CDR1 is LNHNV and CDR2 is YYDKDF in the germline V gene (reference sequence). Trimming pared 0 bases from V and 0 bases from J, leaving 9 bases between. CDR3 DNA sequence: TGTGCCACCAGCAGAGAGGCGGGGACCTCCTACGAGCAGTACTTC. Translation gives CATSREAGTSYEQYF.

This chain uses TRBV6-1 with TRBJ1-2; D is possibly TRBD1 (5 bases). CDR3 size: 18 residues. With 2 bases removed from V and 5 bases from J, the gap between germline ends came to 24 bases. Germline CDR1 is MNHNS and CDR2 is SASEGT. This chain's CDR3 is CASSEQGVQQLGVYGYTF. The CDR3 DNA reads TGTGCCAGCAGTGAACAGGGCGTTCAGCAATTGGGGGTGTATGGCTACACCTTC.

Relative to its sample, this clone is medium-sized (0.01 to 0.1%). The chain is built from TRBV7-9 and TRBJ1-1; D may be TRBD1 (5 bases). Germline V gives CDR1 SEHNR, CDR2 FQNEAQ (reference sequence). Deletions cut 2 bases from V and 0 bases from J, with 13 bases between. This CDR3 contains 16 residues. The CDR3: CASSLMGTNMNTEAFF. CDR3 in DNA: TGTGCCAGCAGCTTAATGGGGACTAATATGAACACTGAAGCTTTCTTT.

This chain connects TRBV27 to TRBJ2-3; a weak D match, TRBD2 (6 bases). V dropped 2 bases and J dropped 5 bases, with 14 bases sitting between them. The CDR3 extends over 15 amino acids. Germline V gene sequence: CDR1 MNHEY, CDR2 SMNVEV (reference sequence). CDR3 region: CASSLMAGSVDTQYF. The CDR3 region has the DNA TGTGCCAGCAGTTTAATGGCGGGGTCGGTAGATACGCAGTATTTT.

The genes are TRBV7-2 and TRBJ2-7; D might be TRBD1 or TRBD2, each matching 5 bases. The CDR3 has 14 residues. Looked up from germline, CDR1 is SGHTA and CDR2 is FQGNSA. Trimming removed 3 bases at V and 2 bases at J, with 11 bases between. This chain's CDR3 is CASSFGTVTYEQYF. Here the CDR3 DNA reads TGTGCCAGCAGCTTCGGGACCGTTACCTACGAGCAGTACTTC.

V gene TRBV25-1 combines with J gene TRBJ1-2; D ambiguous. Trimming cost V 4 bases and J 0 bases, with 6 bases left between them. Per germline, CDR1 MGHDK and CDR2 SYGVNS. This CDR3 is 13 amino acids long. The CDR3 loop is CASSVAANYGYTF. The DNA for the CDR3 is TGTGCCAGCAGTGTCGCAGCTAACTATGGCTACACCTTC.

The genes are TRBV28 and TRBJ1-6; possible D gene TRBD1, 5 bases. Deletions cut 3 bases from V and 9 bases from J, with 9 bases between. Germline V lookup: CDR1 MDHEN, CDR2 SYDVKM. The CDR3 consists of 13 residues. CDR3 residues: CASSLGVGSPLHF. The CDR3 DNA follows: TGTGCCAGCAGTTTGGGGGTGGGTTCACCCCTCCACTTT.

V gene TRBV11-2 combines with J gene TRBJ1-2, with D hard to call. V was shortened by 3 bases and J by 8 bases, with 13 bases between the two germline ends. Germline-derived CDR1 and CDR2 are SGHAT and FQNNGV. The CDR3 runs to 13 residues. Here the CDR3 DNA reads TGTGCCAGCAGCTTCTACAAGTTTATGGGCTACACCTTC. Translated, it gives CASSFYKFMGYTF.

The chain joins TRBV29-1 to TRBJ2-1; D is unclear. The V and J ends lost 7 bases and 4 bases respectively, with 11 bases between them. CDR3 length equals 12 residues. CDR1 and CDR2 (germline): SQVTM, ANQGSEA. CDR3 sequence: CSALNQYNEQFF. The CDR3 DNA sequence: TGCAGCGCCCTGAACCAGTACAATGAGCAGTTCTTC.

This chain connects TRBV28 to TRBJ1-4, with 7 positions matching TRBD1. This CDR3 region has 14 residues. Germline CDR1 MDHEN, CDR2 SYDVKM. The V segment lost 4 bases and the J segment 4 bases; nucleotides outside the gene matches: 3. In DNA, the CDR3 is TGTGCCAGCAGTTCGGACAGGTATAATGAAAAACTGTTTTTT. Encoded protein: CASSSDRYNEKLFF.